A single count supports the clone carrying this T cell receptor (beta chain). In the same sample, other DNA sequences code for this CDR3. The data originate from a study of blood T cell repertoires in COVID-19. Turning to the study itself: PBMCs, B-cell-depleted T cells, or T cells were the source of the cDNA or gDNA that made up the material.

The CDR3 spans 16 residues. V was pared by 3 bases and J by 8 bases, with 19 bases between. Germline V CDR1 and CDR2: SEHNR, FQNEAQ (reference sequence). Original processing methods: Estimated nucleated cell counts came from reference gene primer amplification. The assay was immunoSEQ multiplex PCR, and TCRdb's table has in-frame clones only and misses some. V, J and clone size derive from that table, while D and trimming were established from the DNA sequence. The sample holds about 170,000 clones; approximately 80% are singletons and the top ten take more than 7%. The specimen sequenced was peripheral blood. This TCR came from an elderly woman with active or convalescent COVID-19. The chain carries TRBV7-9 and TRBJ1-4, with D perhaps TRBD1 (6 bases). The CDR3 DNA reads as TGTGCCAGCAGCTTTCCCGGCCAAGGGGGACGAGAAAAACTGTTTTTT. Its translation: CASSFPGQGGREKLFF. The full variable domain, rest sourced from reference TRBV7-9 and TRBJ1-4, is DTGVSQNPRHKITKRGQNVTFRCDPISEHNRLYWYRQTLGQGPEFLTYFQNEAQLEKSRLLSDRFSAERPKGSFSTLEIQRTEQGDSAMYLCASSFPGQGGREKLFFGSGTQLSVL.